This T cell receptor beta chain was sequenced for a study of CD8+CD57+ T cells in acquired aplastic anemia. Genomic DNA, serving as template, underwent TCR beta VDJ and CDR3 profiling. MiXCR, run by TCRdb on the reads, gives a single entry per CDR3 protein. The sample holds about 180,000 distinct CDR3 sequences, around 63% seen once. Individuals selected for sequencing had exhibited CD8+CD57+ cell expansion on flow cytometry. This clonotype was picked up many times. J gave up 4 bases and V 6 bases, and 6 bases lay outside the gene matches. The germline CDR1 and CDR2 sequences are SGHDT and YYEEEE. This CDR3 has 15 residues.

This clonotype was obtained from a human donor with aplastic anemia. The source material was sorted CD4+, CD8+, or CD8+CD57+ T cells (not recorded which) from PBMCs. This chain uses TRBV5-6 with TRBJ2-1, with 11 bases matching TRBD2. CDR3 DNA: TGTGCCAGCACCCAGACTAGCGGGGCGTACAATGAGCAGTTCTTC. It is translated as CASTQTSGAYNEQFF.